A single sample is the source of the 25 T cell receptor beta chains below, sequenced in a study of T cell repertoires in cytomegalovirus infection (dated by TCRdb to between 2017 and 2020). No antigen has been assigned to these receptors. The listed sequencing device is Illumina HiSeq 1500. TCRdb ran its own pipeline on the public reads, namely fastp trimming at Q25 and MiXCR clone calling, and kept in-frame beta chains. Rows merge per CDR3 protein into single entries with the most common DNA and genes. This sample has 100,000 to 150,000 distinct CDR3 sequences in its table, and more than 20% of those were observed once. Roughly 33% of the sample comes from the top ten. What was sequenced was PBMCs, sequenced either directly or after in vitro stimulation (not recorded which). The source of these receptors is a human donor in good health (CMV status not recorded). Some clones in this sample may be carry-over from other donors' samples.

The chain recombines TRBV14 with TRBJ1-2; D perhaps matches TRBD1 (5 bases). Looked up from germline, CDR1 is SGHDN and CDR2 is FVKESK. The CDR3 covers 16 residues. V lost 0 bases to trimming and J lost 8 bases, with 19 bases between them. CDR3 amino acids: CASSQERAGQEEGYTF. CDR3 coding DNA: TGTGCCAGCAGCCAAGAGAGGGCAGGGCAGGAAGAAGGCTACACCTTC.

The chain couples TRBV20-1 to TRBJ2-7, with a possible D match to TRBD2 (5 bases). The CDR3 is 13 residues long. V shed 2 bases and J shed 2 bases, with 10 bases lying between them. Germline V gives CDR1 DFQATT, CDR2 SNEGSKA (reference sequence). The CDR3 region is CSARSAGTYEQYF. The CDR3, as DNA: TGCAGTGCTAGAAGCGCCGGGACCTACGAGCAGTACTTC.

DNA for the CDR3: TGTGCCAGCAGCTTAGATTCCCAAACTAGCGCCCAATCCTACGAGCAGTACTTC. Amino acids: CASSLDSQTSAQSYEQYF. The rearrangement joins TRBV11-2 to TRBJ2-7, with 7 bases that match TRBD2. Germline V CDR1 and CDR2: SGHAT, FQNNGV. The CDR3 consists of 18 residues. J gave up 1 base and V 0 bases, and 12 bases lay outside the gene matches.

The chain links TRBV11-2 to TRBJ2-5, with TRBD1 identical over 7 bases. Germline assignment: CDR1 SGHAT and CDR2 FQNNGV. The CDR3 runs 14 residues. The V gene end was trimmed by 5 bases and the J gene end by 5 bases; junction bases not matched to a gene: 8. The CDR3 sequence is CASSRQGLGETQYF. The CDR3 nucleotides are TGTGCCAGCAGCCGACAGGGCCTTGGGGAGACCCAGTACTTC.

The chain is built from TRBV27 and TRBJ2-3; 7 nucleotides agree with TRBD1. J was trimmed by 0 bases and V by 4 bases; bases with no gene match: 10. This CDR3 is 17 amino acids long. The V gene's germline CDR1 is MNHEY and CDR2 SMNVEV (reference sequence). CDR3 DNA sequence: TGTGCCAGCAGTTCCCGGGGACAGCTAACTAGCACAGATACGCAGTATTTT. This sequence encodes CASSSRGQLTSTDTQYF.

Here the CDR3 reads CASSFRVAGYTF. In nucleotides, the CDR3 is TGTGCCAGCAGCTTCAGGGTGGCTGGCTACACCTTC. V is TRBV5-4 and J is TRBJ1-2; a possible D gene is TRBD1 (5 bases). Germline V gene lookup returns CDR1 SGHNT and CDR2 YYREEE (reference sequence). This CDR3 contains 12 residues. V was shortened by 2 bases and J by 7 bases, with 9 bases between the two germline ends.

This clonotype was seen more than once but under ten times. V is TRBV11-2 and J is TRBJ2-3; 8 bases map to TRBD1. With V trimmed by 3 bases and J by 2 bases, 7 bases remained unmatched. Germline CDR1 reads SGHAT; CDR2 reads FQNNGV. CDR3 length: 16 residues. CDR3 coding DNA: TGTGCCAGCAGCTTGGGGGACAGGCGTTACACAGATACGCAGTATTTT. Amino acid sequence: CASSLGDRRYTDTQYF. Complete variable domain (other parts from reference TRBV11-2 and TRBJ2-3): EAGVAQSPRYKIIEKRQSVAFWCNPISGHATLYWYQQILGQGPKLLIQFQNNGVVDDSQLPKDRFSAERLKGVDSTLKIQPAKLEDSAVYLCASSLGDRRYTDTQYFGPGTRLTVL.

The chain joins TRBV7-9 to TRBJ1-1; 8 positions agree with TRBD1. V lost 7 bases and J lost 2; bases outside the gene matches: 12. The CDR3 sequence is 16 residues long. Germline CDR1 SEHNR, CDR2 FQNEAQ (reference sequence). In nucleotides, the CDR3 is TGTGCCAGCAACCCGCTCAAGGGACAGGTAAACACTGAAGCTTTCTTT. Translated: CASNPLKGQVNTEAFF.

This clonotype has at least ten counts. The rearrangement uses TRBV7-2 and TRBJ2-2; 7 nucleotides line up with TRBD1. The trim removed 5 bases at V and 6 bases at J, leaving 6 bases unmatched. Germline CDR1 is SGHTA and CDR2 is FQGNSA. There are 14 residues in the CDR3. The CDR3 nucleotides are TGTGCCAGCAGCAGAGACAGGGTCGCCGGGGAGCTGTTTTTT. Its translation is CASSRDRVAGELFF.

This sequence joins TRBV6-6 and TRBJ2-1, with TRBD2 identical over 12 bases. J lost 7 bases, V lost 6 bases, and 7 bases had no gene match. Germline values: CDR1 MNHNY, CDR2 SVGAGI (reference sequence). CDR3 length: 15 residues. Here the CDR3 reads CASRDTSGRKNEQFF. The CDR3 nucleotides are TGTGCCAGCAGAGACACTAGCGGGAGGAAGAATGAGCAGTTCTTC.

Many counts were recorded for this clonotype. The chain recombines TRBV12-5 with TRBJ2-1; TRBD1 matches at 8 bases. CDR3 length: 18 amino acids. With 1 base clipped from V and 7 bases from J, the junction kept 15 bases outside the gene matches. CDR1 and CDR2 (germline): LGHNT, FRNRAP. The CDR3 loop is CASGLDTVARGLGNEQFF. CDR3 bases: TGTGCTAGTGGTTTGGACACGGTTGCCAGGGGGCTGGGGAATGAGCAGTTCTTC.

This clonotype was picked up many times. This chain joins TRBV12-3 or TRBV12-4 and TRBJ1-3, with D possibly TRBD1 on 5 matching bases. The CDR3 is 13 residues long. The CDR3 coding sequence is TGTGCTGCCAAGGGGAGCTCTGGAAACACCATATATTTT. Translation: CAAKGSSGNTIYF.

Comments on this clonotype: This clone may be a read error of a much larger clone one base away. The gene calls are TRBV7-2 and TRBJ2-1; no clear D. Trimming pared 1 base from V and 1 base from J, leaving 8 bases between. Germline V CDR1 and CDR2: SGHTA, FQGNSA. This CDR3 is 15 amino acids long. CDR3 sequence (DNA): TGTGCCAGCAGCTTAGATTGCGGATCCTACAATGAGCAGTTCTTC. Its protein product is CASSLDCGSYNEQFF.

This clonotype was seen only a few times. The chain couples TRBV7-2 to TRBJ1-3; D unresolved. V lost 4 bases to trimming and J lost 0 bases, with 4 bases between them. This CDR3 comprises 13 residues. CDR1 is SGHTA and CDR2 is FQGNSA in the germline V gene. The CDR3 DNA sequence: TGTGCCAGCAGCTCATCCTCTGGAAACACCATATATTTT. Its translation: CASSSSSGNTIYF.

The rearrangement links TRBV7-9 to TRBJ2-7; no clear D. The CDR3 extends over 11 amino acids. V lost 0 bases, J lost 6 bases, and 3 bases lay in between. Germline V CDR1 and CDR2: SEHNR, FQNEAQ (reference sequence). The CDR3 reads CASSLAPEQYF. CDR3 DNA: TGTGCCAGCAGCTTAGCTCCCGAGCAGTACTTC.

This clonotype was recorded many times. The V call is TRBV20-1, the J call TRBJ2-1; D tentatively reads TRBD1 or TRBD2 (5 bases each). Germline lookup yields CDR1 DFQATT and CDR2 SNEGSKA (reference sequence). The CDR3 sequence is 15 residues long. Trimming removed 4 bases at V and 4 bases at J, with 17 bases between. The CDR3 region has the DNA TGCAGTGCTAAAGAGGGACCCGCCAATTACAATGAGCAGTTCTTC. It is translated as CSAKEGPANYNEQFF.

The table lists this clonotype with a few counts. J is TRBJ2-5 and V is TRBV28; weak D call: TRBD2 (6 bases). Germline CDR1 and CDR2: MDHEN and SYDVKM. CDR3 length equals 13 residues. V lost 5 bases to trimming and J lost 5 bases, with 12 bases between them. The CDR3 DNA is TGTGCCAGCAGTGGGACTGTTCTCGAGACCCAGTACTTC. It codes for CASSGTVLETQYF.

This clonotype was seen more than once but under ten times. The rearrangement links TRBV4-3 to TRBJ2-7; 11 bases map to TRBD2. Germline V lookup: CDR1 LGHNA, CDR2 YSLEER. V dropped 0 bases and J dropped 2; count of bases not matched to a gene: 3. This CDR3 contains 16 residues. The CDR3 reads CASSQDGTSGAYEQYF. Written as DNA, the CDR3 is TGCGCCAGCAGCCAAGATGGGACTAGCGGAGCCTACGAGCAGTACTTC.

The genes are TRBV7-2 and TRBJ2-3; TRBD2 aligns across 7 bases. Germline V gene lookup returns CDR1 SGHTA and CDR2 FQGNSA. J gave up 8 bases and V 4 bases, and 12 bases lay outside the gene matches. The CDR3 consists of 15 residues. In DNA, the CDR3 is TGTGCCAGCAGCTCTAGCGGCCCCTCCGCCCGTACGCAGTATTTT. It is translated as CASSSSGPSARTQYF.

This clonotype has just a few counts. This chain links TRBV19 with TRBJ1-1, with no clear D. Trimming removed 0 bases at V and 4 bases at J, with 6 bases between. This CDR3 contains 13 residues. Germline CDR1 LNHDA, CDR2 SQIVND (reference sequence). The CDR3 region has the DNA TGTGCCAGTAGTATAGAAATGGGCACTGAAGCTTTCTTT. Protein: CASSIEMGTEAFF.

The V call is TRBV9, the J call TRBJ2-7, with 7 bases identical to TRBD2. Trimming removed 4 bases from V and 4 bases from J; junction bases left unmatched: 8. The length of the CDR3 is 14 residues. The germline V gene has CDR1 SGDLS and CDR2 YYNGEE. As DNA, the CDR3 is TGTGCCAGCAGCTCTCGGACTAGAATGTACGAGCAGTACGTC. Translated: CASSSRTRMYEQYV.

CDR3 sequence reads: CASSPFYTGLDEAFF. The CDR3 DNA sequence: TGTGCCAGCAGCCCGTTCTACACAGGGTTGGATGAAGCTTTCTTT. The chain uses TRBV6-2 or TRBV6-3 and TRBJ1-1; D may be TRBD1 (6 bases). V was clipped by 6 bases and J by 7 bases, with 21 bases between them. The CDR3 runs to 15 residues. CDR1 is MNHEY, CDR2 SVGEGT, per germline.

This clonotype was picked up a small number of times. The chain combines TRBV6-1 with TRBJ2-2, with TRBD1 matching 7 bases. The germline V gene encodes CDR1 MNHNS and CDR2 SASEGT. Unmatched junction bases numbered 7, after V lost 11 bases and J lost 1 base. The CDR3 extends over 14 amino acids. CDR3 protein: CAVWTGWNTGELFF. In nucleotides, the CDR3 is TGTGCCGTGTGGACAGGTTGGAACACCGGGGAGCTGTTTTTT.

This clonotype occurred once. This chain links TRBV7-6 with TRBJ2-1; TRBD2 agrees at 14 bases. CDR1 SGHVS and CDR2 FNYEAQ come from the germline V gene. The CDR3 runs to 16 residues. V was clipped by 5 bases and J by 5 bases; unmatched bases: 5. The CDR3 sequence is CASSPGLAGGNNEQFF. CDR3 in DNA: TGTGCCAGCAGCCCAGGACTAGCGGGAGGAAACAATGAGCAGTTCTTC.

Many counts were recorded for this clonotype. The CDR3 coding sequence is TGTGCCAGCAGCCCTACCGGGACTAGCGGGGAGACCCAGTACTTC. Its translation is CASSPTGTSGETQYF. V usage is TRBV7-2 and J usage is TRBJ2-5; 12 bases are a match to TRBD2. The germline V gene has CDR1 SGHTA and CDR2 FQGNSA. This CDR3 comprises 15 residues. J was trimmed by 5 bases and V by 5 bases; bases with no gene match: 6.